This section outlines one TCR beta chain sequence together with its context. TCRdb's table, derived via immunoSEQ multiplex PCR, lists solely in-frame clones and lacks some. The repertoire includes around 300,000 clones, about 89% of them detected once, and approximately 4.5% sits in the top ten. Germline lookup yields CDR1 MNHEY and CDR2 SMNVEV (reference sequence). This CDR3 region has 14 residues. Germline trimming cut 2 bases from V and 2 bases from J; bases unmatched to any gene: 1. The record originates from a study of Ad26.COV2.S vaccination and SARS-CoV-2 variants. The wider study: Donor got 5x10^10 or 1x10^11 viral particles of Ad26.COV2.S.

Stated treatment: some 20 received Ad26.COV2.S at low or high dose, single or two shots; roughly 5 received placebo; per-sample allocation not given. Sampling was performed 63 days after the first vaccine or placebo injection. As its vector, the vaccine had Ad26, which expressed Wuhan-strain SARS-CoV-2 spike. This TCR was sampled from a person between 18 and 65 years old who received the Ad26.COV2.S COVID-19 vaccine or a placebo. Sequenced here: peripheral blood, sampled in a trial of Ad26.COV2.S vaccine versus placebo. This chain joins TRBV27 and TRBJ2-3, with 7 nucleotides matching TRBD1. The CDR3 DNA reads TGTGCCAGCAGTTTAGGACAGGACACAGATACGCAGTATTTT. Translated, it gives CASSLGQDTDTQYF.